This entry lists 20 T cell receptor beta chains sequenced from one sample in a study of OX40 agonist ivuxolimab in advanced cancers. Sequenced by immunoSEQ multiplex PCR; TCRdb stores in-frame clones only, minus some. Of 75,000 to 100,000 clones listed, roughly 89% are singletons. The source was CD4+ or CD8+ T cells sorted from blood, collected in a trial of the OX40 agonist ivuxolimab. All receptors derive from an adult with an advanced solid tumor such as melanoma, head and neck, liver or kidney cancer.

CDR3 in DNA: TGTGCCAGCAGCCCAAGGGAGGGCTATGGCTACACCTTC. Encoded protein: CASSPREGYGYTF. This chain uses TRBV5-4 with TRBJ1-2; D gene unclear. The CDR3 has 13 amino acids. V lost 4 bases and J 4 bases, leaving 11 bases between the germline ends. CDR1 and CDR2 from the germline V gene are SGHNT and YYREEE (reference sequence).

This clone was recorded once. The V and J genes are TRBV2 and TRBJ2-1; the D gene is possibly TRBD2 (6 bases). The CDR3 is 15 residues long. CDR1 and CDR2 from the germline V gene are SNHLY and FYNNEI. V was shortened by 7 bases and J by 0 bases, with 13 bases between the two germline ends. The CDR3 sequence: CASTGGPSSYNEQFF. Written as DNA, the CDR3 is TGTGCCAGCACCGGGGGTCCCAGCTCCTACAATGAGCAGTTCTTC.

The chain couples TRBV5-1 to TRBJ2-5, with unresolved D. Trimming pared 5 bases from V and 4 bases from J, leaving 9 bases between. Germline V gene lookup returns CDR1 SGHRS and CDR2 YFSETQ. This CDR3 is 12 amino acids long. The CDR3 DNA reads as TGCGCCAGCAGTGAGTTAAGAGAGACCCAGTACTTC. Translated: CASSELRETQYF.

This chain joins TRBV5-6 and TRBJ2-5; no definite D call. The CDR3 runs 12 residues. Germline V CDR1 and CDR2: SGHDT, YYEEEE. V shed 1 base and J shed 0 bases, with 1 base lying between them. The CDR3: CASSLNQETQYF. The CDR3 DNA reads TGTGCCAGCAGCTTGAACCAAGAGACCCAGTACTTC.

The DNA for the CDR3 is TGTGCCAGCAGCGCCGGTTACACAGGAAGAGATTGGCAAGAGACCCAGTACTTC. Protein: CASSAGYTGRDWQETQYF. The chain couples TRBV9 to TRBJ2-5; tentative D call: TRBD1 (5 bases). Looked up from germline, CDR1 is SGDLS and CDR2 is YYNGEE. Trimming took 3 bases from V and 2 from J, leaving 23 bases between them. The CDR3 contains 18 residues.

The chain recombines TRBV18 with TRBJ1-4; the D is unclear. V was shortened by 0 bases and J by 4 bases, with 9 bases between the two germline ends. Germline V gene lookup returns CDR1 KGHSH and CDR2 LQKENI. The CDR3 has 15 residues. CDR3: CASSPPDADNEKLFF. The CDR3 DNA sequence: TGTGCCAGCTCACCACCGGACGCAGATAATGAAAAACTGTTTTTT.

This clone appeared once. One end of the junction fails to match germline, which may point to a read error. The J gene is TRBJ2-2, the V gene TRBV7-8; unclear D gene. CDR1 SGHVS and CDR2 FQNEAQ come from the germline V gene. The CDR3 runs to 8 residues. CDR3 loop: CCTGELFF. CDR3 coding DNA: TGCTGTACCGGGGAGCTGTTTTTT.

The chain uses TRBV7-2 and TRBJ2-3; D gene uncertain. The V end was cut by 1 base, the J end by 0 bases, with 11 bases between. The germline gives CDR1 SGHTA, CDR2 FQGNSA. This CDR3 region has 16 residues. CDR3 in amino acids: CASSLEYTHSTDTQYF. CDR3 nucleotides: TGTGCCAGCAGCTTAGAGTACACCCATAGCACAGATACGCAGTATTTT.

The chain recombines TRBV7-2 with TRBJ2-3; a possible D gene is TRBD2 (5 bases). CDR1 is SGHTA, CDR2 FQGNSA, per germline. V was shortened by 1 base and J by 0 bases, with 8 bases between the two germline ends. The length of the CDR3 is 15 residues. The CDR3 DNA reads as TGTGCCAGCAGCTTAGTAGCGAAGAGCACAGATACGCAGTATTTT. It specifies CASSLVAKSTDTQYF.

This sequence joins TRBV7-7 and TRBJ1-4; D is unresolved. Trimming took off 5 bases at V and 2 bases at J, with 12 bases between the two ends. Germline CDR1 reads SSHAT; CDR2 reads FNYEAQ (reference sequence). The CDR3 totals 15 residues. In DNA form, the CDR3 reads TGTGCCAGCAGCCTAACACGAGGGACTAATGAAAAACTGTTTTTT. Translation gives CASSLTRGTNEKLFF.

Note on this clone: As the CDR3 is not closed by the conserved phenylalanine or tryptophan, this likely results from a read error. The chain uses TRBV6-1 and TRBJ1-6; a possible D gene is TRBD1 (6 bases). CDR1 MNHNS and CDR2 SASEGT come from the germline V gene. CDR3 length: 13 amino acids. The V end lost 9 bases, the J end lost 9 bases, and 15 bases lay between the germline ends. CDR3 protein: CARGLNRVSPLHL. In DNA, the CDR3 is TGTGCCAGGGGACTAAACAGGGTTTCACCCCTCCACCTT.

J is TRBJ1-1 and V is TRBV6-5, with D unclear. The germline gives CDR1 MNHEY, CDR2 SVGAGI. This CDR3 contains 14 residues. Trimming removed 5 bases from V and 1 base from J, with 11 bases in between. CDR3 in amino acids: CASSRTGTNTEAFF. CDR3 DNA sequence: TGTGCCAGCAGTCGGACGGGAACGAACACTGAAGCTTTCTTT.

CDR3 protein: CASSPRRQIQETQYF. The CDR3 nucleotides read TGTGCCAGCAGCCCCAGAAGACAGATCCAAGAGACCCAGTACTTC. The chain employs TRBV7-9 and TRBJ2-5; weak D call: TRBD1 (5 bases). The V end lost 5 bases, the J end lost 1 base, and 14 bases lay between the germline ends. The CDR3 loop spans 15 amino acids. Germline V gene lookup returns CDR1 SEHNR and CDR2 FQNEAQ (reference sequence).

This sequence joins TRBV11-2 and TRBJ1-4, with 7 nucleotides matching TRBD1. V trimming: 5 bases; J trimming: 5 bases; junction bases outside the gene matches: 5. CDR3 length equals 14 residues. Germline V gives CDR1 SGHAT, CDR2 FQNNGV. In DNA form, the CDR3 reads TGTGCCAGCAGCGAGGGACAGTACAATGAAAAACTGTTTTTT. Translation: CASSEGQYNEKLFF.

This chain uses TRBV9 with TRBJ1-2; tentative D call: TRBD1 (5 bases). V was pared by 4 bases and J by 2 bases, with 12 bases between. CDR3 size: 14 residues. CDR1 SGDLS and CDR2 YYNGEE come from the germline V gene. The CDR3 DNA reads as TGTGCCAGCAGCTCCCGGGACGGAAACTATGGCTACACCTTC. Translation: CASSSRDGNYGYTF.

DNA of the CDR3: TGTGCCAGCTCGTCAAGGGGGACAGAGACCCAGTACTTC. It encodes CASSSRGTETQYF. The chain couples TRBV7-2 to TRBJ2-5; the D gene is possibly TRBD1 (6 bases). Germline V gives CDR1 SGHTA, CDR2 FQGNSA. The germline V and J ends were trimmed by 8 bases and 4 bases, with 14 bases remaining between them. This CDR3 contains 13 residues.

For this clone: The sample holds other DNA sequences that translate to the same CDR3. The rearrangement links TRBV18 to TRBJ2-5, with D possibly matching TRBD2 (5 bases). The germline V and J ends were trimmed by 4 bases and 5 bases, with 5 bases remaining between them. Germline loops: CDR1 KGHSH, CDR2 LQKENI. This CDR3 is 11 amino acids long. CDR3: CASSREETQYF. CDR3 coding DNA: TGTGCCAGCTCACGGGAGGAGACCCAGTACTTC.

The rearrangement joins TRBV11-3 to TRBJ1-3; D not resolved. Trimming shortened V by 4 bases and J by 4 bases, and 17 bases separated the two germline ends. Germline V lookup: CDR1 SGHNT, CDR2 YENEEA. The CDR3 extends over 16 amino acids. The CDR3 nucleotides read TGTGCCAGCAGCTCCGGGCCTATTGACACAGGAAACACCATATATTTT. This encodes CASSSGPIDTGNTIYF.

V usage is TRBV27 and J usage is TRBJ1-6; D not resolved. The CDR3 runs 15 residues. CDR1 and CDR2 (germline): MNHEY, SMNVEV (reference sequence). Trimming cost V 5 bases and J 7 bases, with 15 bases left between them. The CDR3 loop reads CASSRTKEVNSPLHF. The CDR3 region has the DNA TGTGCCAGCAGTCGGACTAAGGAGGTCAATTCACCCCTCCACTTT.

The chain links TRBV28 to TRBJ2-4; tentatively, D is TRBD1 (8 bases). CDR3 length equals 16 residues. CDR1 is MDHEN, CDR2 SYDVKM, per germline. V lost 4 bases, J lost 7 bases, and 20 bases lay in between. CDR3 in amino acids: CASSSVRQGRENIQYF. The CDR3, as DNA: TGTGCCAGCAGTTCGGTTCGACAGGGGAGGGAGAACATTCAGTACTTC.